The next 6 T cell receptor beta chains were all read from a single sample in a study of glioma-infiltrating T cells. The iRepertoire nested amplicon-rescue multiplex PCR amplified TCR alpha and beta CDR3s from RNA. TCRdb recomputed calls from the multiplex PCR reads with MiXCR, one row per CDR3 protein. Among more than 95,000 distinct CDR3 sequences, 25% to 35% were seen once, and the ten largest hold 44%. The material sequenced was glioma tissue, nonneoplastic brain tissue, or PBMCs (not recorded which). Receptor source: a human donor with low-grade glioma or glioblastoma, undergoing nonglioma brain surgery, or in good health (not recorded which).

Points on this clonotype: This clone may be a read error of a much larger clone one base away. V usage is TRBV7-2 and J usage is TRBJ2-3; TRBD2 is a possible D gene (7 bases). The CDR3 has 16 amino acids. CDR1 SGHTA and CDR2 FQGNSA come from the germline V gene. The CDR3 is CASSLDPGGGTYTQYF. CDR3 nucleotide sequence: TGTGCCAGCAGCTTAGATCCGGGCGGGGGCACATATACGCAGTATTTT.

On this clonotype itself: A much larger clone lies one base from this, so it may be a read error. The chain couples TRBV28 to TRBJ2-7; no clear D gene. In germline, CDR1 is MDHEN, CDR2 SYDVKM. Trimming cost V 10 bases and J 1 base, with 17 bases left between them. The CDR3 has 14 amino acids. The CDR3 is CATQRHTVSYEQYF. The CDR3 DNA follows: TGTGCCACCCAACGGCACACAGTTTCCTACGAGCAGTACTTC.

This clonotype has ten or more counts. The rearrangement links TRBV28 to TRBJ1-2; weak D call: TRBD1 (5 bases). CDR1 is MDHEN, CDR2 SYDVKM, per germline. The CDR3 is 12 residues long. V gave up 5 bases and J gave up 7 bases, with 11 bases separating them. The CDR3 DNA reads as TGTGCCAGCAGTCGCTCCGGGGGTGGCTACACCTTC. Its protein product is CASSRSGGGYTF.

This clonotype has only a few counts. The rearrangement links TRBV7-9 to TRBJ1-1, with D possibly being TRBD1 (5 bases). The CDR3 sequence is 14 residues long. From germline, CDR1 is SEHNR and CDR2 FQNEAQ (reference sequence). Trimming left V 3 bases short and J 1 base short, with 9 bases between. The CDR3 DNA follows: TGTGCCAGCAGCTTGGGACCGTCGAACACTGAAGCTTTCTTT. It yields the protein CASSLGPSNTEAFF.

Many counts were recorded for this clonotype. This rearrangement joins TRBV7-9 to TRBJ2-3; 8 bases line up with TRBD1. J was trimmed by 0 bases and V by 4 bases; bases with no gene match: 9. The CDR3 length is 17 residues. Germline CDR1 reads SEHNR; CDR2 reads FQNEAQ (reference sequence). CDR3 in amino acids: CASSSYGQGSSTDTQYF. The CDR3, as DNA: TGTGCCAGCAGCTCCTACGGACAGGGCTCTAGCACAGATACGCAGTATTTT.

J is TRBJ2-1 and V is TRBV14, with 8 bases matching TRBD2. The V segment lost 0 bases and the J segment 5 bases; nucleotides outside the gene matches: 9. Germline V gene lookup returns CDR1 SGHDN and CDR2 FVKESK. The CDR3 has 17 residues. CDR3 DNA: TGTGCCAGCAGCCAAGATCTGGGCGGGGGGCTTCACAATGAGCAGTTCTTC. Its protein product is CASSQDLGGGLHNEQFF.